These T cell receptor beta chains were read from a single sample in a study of sequential checkpoint blockade in melanoma. Sequenced by immunoSEQ multiplex PCR; TCRdb stores in-frame clones only, minus some. Among about 40,000 clones listed, 70% to 90% were seen once. The sequencing used CD8+ T cells sorted from blood (inferred from file names), collected from a patient given nivolumab and ipilimumab in sequence. The source of these receptors is a human donor with melanoma. Each CDR3 is given with its conserved first and last residue. Fields, in order: clone size, J gene, V gene, D gene, CDR3 DNA, CDR3 protein. A D gene is named only where the DNA matches it firmly. A row's size may be missing; if present it is once, few, many or a size class.

once TRBJ1-1 TRBV5-1 - TGCGCCAGCAGCTTGTTTATGGCGGGGGACACTGAAGCTTTCTTT CASSLFMAGDTEAFF
- TRBJ1-1 TRBV7-9 TRBD1 TGTGCCAGCAGCTCCCGGGACAGCCCTGAAGCTTTCTTT CASSSRDSPEAFF
- TRBJ2-7 TRBV19 - TGTGCCAGTAGTACGGGTCAGGGGCTCTCCTACGAGCAGTACTTC CASSTGQGLSYEQYF
- TRBJ1-1 TRBV7-9 - TGTGCCAGCAGCCTCCCCGGGGGCACTGAAGCTTTCTTT CASSLPGGTEAFF
- TRBJ2-7 TRBV4-1 TRBD2 TGCGCCAGCAGCCAAGATCGGACTAGCGGGAGGCCCGAGCAGTACTTC CASSQDRTSGRPEQYF
- TRBJ2-5 TRBV28 - TGTGCCAGCAGTCTAGGGGCGGGGACGCCCCAGTACTTC CASSLGAGTPQYF
- TRBJ2-1 TRBV4-1 - TGCGCCAGCAGCCAAGTTTTCAGGGGCGTCCCCCCTTACAATGAGCAGTTCTTC CASSQVFRGVPPYNEQFF
- TRBJ2-7 TRBV19 TRBD2 TGTGCCACCTCCCTCGCCGTGAGTGCGGGGGGTGACGAGCAGTACTTC CATSLAVSAGGDEQYF
few TRBJ2-1 TRBV7-9 TRBD2 TGTGCCAGCAGCCCTACTAGCGGGGGCTTATACAATGAGCAGTTCTTC CASSPTSGGLYNEQFF
- TRBJ2-7 TRBV5-6 - TGTGCCAGCAGCTTGGCCGGTGTAGTAGGGGGCTCCTACGAGCAGTACTTC CASSLAGVVGGSYEQYF
- TRBJ2-7 TRBV19 TRBD2 TGTGCCAGTAGTATATATGGCGGGAGGCTACACGAGCAGTACTTC CASSIYGGRLHEQYF
- TRBJ2-7 TRBV28 - TGTGCCAGCATCCCCTTCAGGGCCCCGTCCTACGAGCAGTACTTC CASIPFRAPSYEQYF
- TRBJ2-7 TRBV27 - TGTGCCAGCAGTCCCTCGACTAGCTACGAGCAGTACTTC CASSPSTSYEQYF
- TRBJ2-3 TRBV5-4 TRBD2 TGTGCCAGCAGCTTGGGTTCCGGGACTACCTCTATGGATACGCAGTATTTT CASSLGSGTTSMDTQYF
- TRBJ2-7 TRBV6-4 - TGTGCCAGCAGTGACGCTGGTAGCTCCTACGAGCAGTACTTC CASSDAGSSYEQYF
- TRBJ1-1 TRBV4-1 - TGCGCCAGCAGCCCGGGGGGAGTCGCGGGGGCTTTCTTT CASSPGGVAGAFF
- TRBJ2-3 TRBV7-9 - TGTGCCAGCAGCCCTAGTCCCCTGACTAGAAGAAACACAGATACGCAGTATTTT CASSPSPLTRRNTDTQYF
once TRBJ2-1 TRBV5-1 TRBD1 TGCGCCAGCAGCTTCGGAACAGGGGAAAATGAGCAGTTCTTC CASSFGTGENEQFF
- TRBJ2-7 TRBV27 - TGTGCCAGCAGTCTAGGCGGCGGGAACGAGCAGTACTTC CASSLGGGNEQYF
- TRBJ2-5 TRBV7-7 - TGTGCCAGCAGCTTAGCGGCCAGCCAAGAGACCCAGTACTTC CASSLAASQETQYF
- TRBJ2-5 TRBV7-2 - TGTGCCAGCAGCTCGGGGACTCCAGAGACCCAGTACTTC CASSSGTPETQYF
- TRBJ2-7 TRBV25-1 - TGTGCCAGCAGTACCGGGACAACATCCGAGCAGTACTTC CASSTGTTSEQYF
- TRBJ1-4 TRBV11-2 - TGTGCCAGCAGCCGTAATGAAAAACTGTTTTTT CASSRNEKLFF